This record looks at one T cell receptor (beta chain) sequence and its context. The antigen remains unidentified. These data are taken from a study of shared clonotypes between healthy human individuals. This CDR3 has 12 amino acids. CDR1 SGHTA and CDR2 FQGNSA come from the germline V gene. With 1 base removed from V and 5 bases from J, the gap between germline ends came to 5 bases. General study findings and limits: Roughly 5% of naive CD4 clonotypes were shared across a few donors. Memory subsets generally showed lower estimated richness than naive subsets. Clonotype sharing among donors was thought likely to change with sequencing depth.

Naivety among CD8 cells was defined by CD45RO negativity and positive CCR7 selection, thereby excluding terminally differentiated effector memory CD45RA+ cells. Everyone who donated was a Caucasian adult who lived in Nashville, Tennessee. Clones were sequenced by immunoSEQ multiplex PCR, and TCRdb holds only the in-frame ones, with some missing. Of hundreds of thousands of clones listed, about 91% are singletons. V usage is TRBV7-2 and J usage is TRBJ2-5, with unresolved D. The receptor comes from a man aged 25-40 years in good health. Sequences were obtained from naive CD8+ T cells sorted from blood. The CDR3 sequence is CASSLEFETQYF. The CDR3, as DNA: TGTGCCAGCAGCTTAGAGTTTGAGACCCAGTACTTC. The full variable domain, rest sourced from reference TRBV7-2 and TRBJ2-5, is GAGVSQSPSNKVTEKGKDVELRCDPISGHTALYWYRQSLGQGLEFLIYFQGNSAPDKSGLPSDRFSAERTGGSVSTLTIQRTQQEDSAVYLCASSLEFETQYFGPGTRLLVL.